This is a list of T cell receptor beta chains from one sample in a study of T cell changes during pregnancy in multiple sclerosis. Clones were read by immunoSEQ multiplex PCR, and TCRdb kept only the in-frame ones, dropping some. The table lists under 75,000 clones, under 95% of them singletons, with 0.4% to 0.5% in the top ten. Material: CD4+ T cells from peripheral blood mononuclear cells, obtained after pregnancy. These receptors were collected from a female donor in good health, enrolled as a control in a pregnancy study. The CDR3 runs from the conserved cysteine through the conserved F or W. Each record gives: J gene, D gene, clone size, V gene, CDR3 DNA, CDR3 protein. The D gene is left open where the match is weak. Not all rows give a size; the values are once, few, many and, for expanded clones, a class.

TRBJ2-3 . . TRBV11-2 TGTGCCAGCAGCTCATTCTTCGCCAGGAGGTGGGATACGCAGTATTTT CASSSFFARRWDTQYF
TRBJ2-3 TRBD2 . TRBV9 TGTGCCAGCAGCTCCGGACTAGCGGGGGGGACCGCCACAGATACGCAGTATTTT CASSSGLAGGTATDTQYF
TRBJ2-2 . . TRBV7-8 TGTGCCAGCAGCCTGAAAAGGGACTCAACTACCGGGGAGCTGTTTTTT CASSLKRDSTTGELFF
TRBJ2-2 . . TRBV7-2 TGTGCCAGCAGCTCAAGAGGGGGTACGAACACCGGGGAGCTGTTTTTT CASSSRGGTNTGELFF
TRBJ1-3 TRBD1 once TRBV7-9 TGTGCCAGCAGCCTCCGGGACAGCCTAAACACCATATATTTT CASSLRDSLNTIYF
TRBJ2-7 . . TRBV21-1 TGTGCCAGCAGCTTTCGGGACAGCTCCTACGAGCAGTACTTC CASSFRDSSYEQYF
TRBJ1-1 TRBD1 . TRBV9 TGTGCCAGCACCGTTGGGCCAGGGGGGCAGGGAAACACTGAAGCTTTCTTT CASTVGPGGQGNTEAFF
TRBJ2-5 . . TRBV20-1 TGCAGTGCGGAGGGGGAGACCCAGTACTTC CSAEGETQYF
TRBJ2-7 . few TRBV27 TGTGCCAGCAGTTCCCTCCCCGACAGGATCTACTACGAGCAGTACTTC CASSSLPDRIYYEQYF
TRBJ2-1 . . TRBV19 TGTGCCAGTAGACTAGAGGGATCCAAGGCTGAGCAGTTCTTC CASRLEGSKAEQFF
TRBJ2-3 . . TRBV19 TGTGCCAGTAGTCCATACGGGACTGGCGGCACAGATACGCAGTATTTT CASSPYGTGGTDTQYF
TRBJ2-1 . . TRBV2 TGTGCCAGCAGTTCGGACTGGGAGCAGTTCTTC CASSSDWEQFF
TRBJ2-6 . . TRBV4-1 TGCGCCAGCAGCCATGGGCCAAAGGGGTTCGGGGCCAACGTCCTGACTTTC CASSHGPKGFGANVLTF
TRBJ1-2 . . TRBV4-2 TGTGCCAGCAGCCAATTCGCCGGAGCCCCCTATGGCTACACCTTC CASSQFAGAPYGYTF
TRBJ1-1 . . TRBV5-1 TGCGCCAGCAGCTTGGTGGAGTATAGCACTGAAGCTTTCTTT CASSLVEYSTEAFF
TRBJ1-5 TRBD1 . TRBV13 TGTGCCAGCAGCCGAGGGACAGGGGGTCTGCAGCCCCAGCATTTT CASSRGTGGLQPQHF
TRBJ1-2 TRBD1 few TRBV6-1 TGTGCCAGCAGCCTGGACAGGGGGAGGGATGGCTACACCTTC CASSLDRGRDGYTF
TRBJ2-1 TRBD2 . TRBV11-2 TGTGCCAGCAGCAAGACCCCCGGGACTAGTTGGAATGAGCAGTTCTTC CASSKTPGTSWNEQFF
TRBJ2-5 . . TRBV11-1 TGTGCCAGCAACTTGGGGTCGGGAAACAAAGAGACCCAGTACTTC CASNLGSGNKETQYF
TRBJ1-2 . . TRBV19 TGTGCCAGTAGTACCCGGAAGGGGGTCGGCGGCTACACCTTC CASSTRKGVGGYTF
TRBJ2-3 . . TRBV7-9 TGTGCCAGCAGCAGCCGACAGGTCACAGATACGCAGTATTTT CASSSRQVTDTQYF
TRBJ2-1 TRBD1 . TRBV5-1 TGCGCCAGCAGCTTAGGGACAGGGGTTTCCTACAATGAGCAGTTCTTC CASSLGTGVSYNEQFF
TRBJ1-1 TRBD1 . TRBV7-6 TGTGCCAGCAGCTTAGGCGTCACAGGGGACACTGAAGCTTTCTTT CASSLGVTGDTEAFF
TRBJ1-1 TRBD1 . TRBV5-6 TGTGCCAGCAGCCTGTGGACAGGTGAAGCTTTCTTT CASSLWTGEAFF
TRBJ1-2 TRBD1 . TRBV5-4 TGTGCCAGCAGGGCCGGGACAGGGATGGGTGGCTACACCTTC CASRAGTGMGGYTF
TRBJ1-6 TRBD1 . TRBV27 TGTGCCAGCAGTTTCCGGAACAGGGGGCGTTTAATTAATTCACCCCTCCACTTT CASSFRNRGRLINSPLHF
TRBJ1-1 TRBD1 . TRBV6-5 TGTGCCAGCAGTTACCCTGGACAGGGGGGCCCTGAAGCTTTCTTT CASSYPGQGGPEAFF
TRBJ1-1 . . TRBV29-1 TGCAGCGAGAGACTTACGACCGAAGCTTTCTTT CSERLTTEAFF
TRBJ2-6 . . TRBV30 TGTGCCTGGAACCCGATCAGGGTTTACCACGAAACTGGGGCCAACGTCCTGACTTTC CAWNPIRVYHETGANVLTF
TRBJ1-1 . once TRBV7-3 TGTGCCAGCAGTCAAGACTCGAACACTGAAGCTTTCTTT CASSQDSNTEAFF
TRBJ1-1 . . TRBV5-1 TGCGCCAGCAGTACGCGACTGGGGAACACTGAAGCTTTCTTT CASSTRLGNTEAFF
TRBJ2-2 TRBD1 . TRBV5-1 TGCGCCAGCAGCTTGTCTAAATTCCAGGACAGGGTAACCGGGGAGCTGTTTTTT CASSLSKFQDRVTGELFF
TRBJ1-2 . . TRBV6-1 TGTGCCACGGGCCCGGGGGGGCATATGATCTACACCTTC CATGPGGHMIYTF
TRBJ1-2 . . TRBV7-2 TGTGCCAGCAGCTTGCGCCCCTATGGCTACACCTTC CASSLRPYGYTF
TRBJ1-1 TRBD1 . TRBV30 TGTGCCTGGAGTACCACAGGGGAAACTGAAGCTTTCTTT CAWSTTGETEAFF